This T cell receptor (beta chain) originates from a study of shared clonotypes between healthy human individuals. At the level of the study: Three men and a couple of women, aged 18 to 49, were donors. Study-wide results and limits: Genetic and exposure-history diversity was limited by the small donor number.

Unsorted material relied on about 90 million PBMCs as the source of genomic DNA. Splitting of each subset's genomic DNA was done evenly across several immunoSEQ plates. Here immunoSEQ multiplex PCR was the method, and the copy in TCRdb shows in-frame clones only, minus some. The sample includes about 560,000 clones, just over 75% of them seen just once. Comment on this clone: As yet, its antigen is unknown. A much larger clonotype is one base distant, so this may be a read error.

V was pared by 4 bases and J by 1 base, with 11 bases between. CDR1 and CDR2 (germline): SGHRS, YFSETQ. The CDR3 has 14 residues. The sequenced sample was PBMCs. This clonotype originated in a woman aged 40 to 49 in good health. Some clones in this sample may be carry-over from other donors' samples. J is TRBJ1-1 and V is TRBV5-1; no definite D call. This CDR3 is CASSRTRGNTEAFF. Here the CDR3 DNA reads TGCGCCAGCAGCCGGACTCGGGGGAACACTGAAGCTTTCTTT. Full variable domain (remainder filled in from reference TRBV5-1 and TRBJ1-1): KAGVTQTPRYLIKTRGQQVTLSCSPISGHRSVSWYQQTPGQGLQFLFEYFSETQRNKGNFPGRFSGRQFSNSRSEMNVSTLELGDSALYLCASSRTRGNTEAFFGQGTRLTVV.